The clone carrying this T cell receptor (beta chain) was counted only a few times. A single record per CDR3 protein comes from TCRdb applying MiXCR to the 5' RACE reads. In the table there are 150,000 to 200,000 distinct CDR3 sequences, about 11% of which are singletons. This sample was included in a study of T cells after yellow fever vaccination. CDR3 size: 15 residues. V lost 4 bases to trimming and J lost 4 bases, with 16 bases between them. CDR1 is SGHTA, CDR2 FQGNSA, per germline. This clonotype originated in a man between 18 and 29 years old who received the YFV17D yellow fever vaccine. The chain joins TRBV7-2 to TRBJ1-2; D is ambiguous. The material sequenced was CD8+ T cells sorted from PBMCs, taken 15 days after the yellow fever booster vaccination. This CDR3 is CASSSIRLLGYGYTF. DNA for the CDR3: TGTGCCAGCAGCTCTATCAGACTCCTGGGCTATGGCTACACCTTC.